One and the same sample provided the 16 T cell receptor beta chains below, sequenced in a study of shared clonotypes between healthy human individuals. Only in-frame clones appear in the TCRdb table, and some are missing; sequencing was by immunoSEQ multiplex PCR. Of under 750,000 clones listed, around 77% were seen once; the top ten hold more than 1.5%. The material sequenced was memory CD4+ T cells sorted from blood. Subset denoted: CD45RA-negative fraction. Receptors originate from a woman aged 30 to 39 in good health.

A word on this clone: A far larger clone is one base from this, pointing to a likely read error. Other DNA sequences in the same sample also yield this CDR3. DNA of the CDR3: TGCGCCAGCAGCTTGTCACTCAACAGGCTCCAGCCCCAGCATTTT. This translates into CASSLSLNRLQPQHF. The genes are TRBV5-1 and TRBJ1-5, with D possibly TRBD1 on 5 matching bases. The length of the CDR3 is 15 residues. Trimming shortened V by 1 base and J by 7 bases, and 15 bases separated the two germline ends. The germline V gene encodes CDR1 SGHRS and CDR2 YFSETQ.

The V gene is TRBV29-1, the J gene TRBJ2-5; TRBD2 agrees at 7 bases. V shed 7 bases and J 5 bases; nucleotides not matched to a gene: 10. The length of the CDR3 is 13 residues. Germline lookup yields CDR1 SQVTM and CDR2 ANQGSEA. The CDR3 nucleotides read TGCAGCGCTGAGGGACTACTTTTCGAGACCCAGTACTTC. This sequence encodes CSAEGLLFETQYF. The full variable domain, rest sourced from reference TRBV29-1 and TRBJ2-5, is SAVISQKPSRDICQRGTSLTIQCQVDSQVTMMFWYRQQPGQSLTLIATANQGSEATYESGFVIDKFPISRPNLTFSTLTVSNMSPEDSSIYLCSAEGLLFETQYFGPGTRLLVL.

DNA of the CDR3: TGTGCCAGCAGCTTGGGGGTAGGGAGGAAGGACCAAGAGACCCAGTACTTC. It is translated as CASSLGVGRKDQETQYF. This sequence joins TRBV5-4 and TRBJ2-5; D perhaps matches TRBD2 (6 bases). Germline lookup yields CDR1 SGHNT and CDR2 YYREEE (reference sequence). This CDR3 comprises 17 residues. V lost 0 bases to trimming and J lost 0 bases, with 15 bases between them.

Worth noting for this clone: A read error may account for a junction end that differs from germline. The V gene is TRBV11-2, the J gene TRBJ2-5; no clear D gene. CDR1 is SGHAT, CDR2 FQNNGV, per germline. CDR3 length: 13 amino acids. The CDR3 here is CASSLDPQQTQYF. CDR3 nucleotides: TGTGCCAGCAGCTTAGATCCCCAACAGACCCAGTACTTC.

This clone was seen more than once but under ten times. The J gene is TRBJ1-2, the V gene TRBV7-3; D ambiguous. V was pared by 0 bases and J by 7 bases, with 9 bases between. Per germline, CDR1 SGHTA and CDR2 FQGTGA. This CDR3 region has 13 residues. This chain's CDR3 is CASSLTDSSGYTF. The CDR3 bases are TGTGCCAGCAGCTTAACGGACTCCTCTGGCTACACCTTC.

The chain couples TRBV30 to TRBJ2-1; D is perhaps TRBD1 (7 bases). Germline CDR1 reads GTSNPN; CDR2 reads SVGIG (reference sequence). With 3 bases removed from V and 7 bases from J, the gap between germline ends came to 13 bases. The CDR3 has 13 amino acids. CDR3 in DNA: TGTGCCTGGAGGAGGGGGCTAGCGAATGAGCAGTTCTTC. Residues: CAWRRGLANEQFF.

The rearrangement joins TRBV7-9 to TRBJ1-1; 7 nucleotides match TRBD1. The CDR3 loop spans 14 amino acids. V dropped 5 bases and J dropped 2; count of bases not matched to a gene: 5. Germline V gene data show CDR1 as SEHNR and CDR2 as FQNEAQ (reference sequence). CDR3 coding DNA: TGTGCCAGCAGCCCTAGGGACAGCAACACTGAAGCTTTCTTT. Protein product: CASSPRDSNTEAFF.

This chain uses TRBV6-5 with TRBJ2-7; D gene uncertain. Germline-derived CDR1 and CDR2 are MNHEY and SVGAGI. CDR3 size: 11 residues. Trimming shortened V by 7 bases and J by 5 bases, and 9 bases separated the two germline ends. CDR3 sequence (DNA): TGTGCCAGCATCAAGGGCCACGAGCAGTACTTC. The encoded protein is CASIKGHEQYF.

The J gene is TRBJ1-3, the V gene TRBV28, with D perhaps matching TRBD1 (6 bases). Germline V CDR1 and CDR2: MDHEN, SYDVKM. V was shortened by 7 bases and J by 0 bases, with 13 bases between the two germline ends. The CDR3 loop spans 15 amino acids. The CDR3 loop is CASIGGAISGNTIYF. The CDR3 DNA reads as TGTGCCAGCATTGGGGGGGCAATCTCTGGAAACACCATATATTTT.

V and J are TRBV7-2 and TRBJ2-7; D unclear. There are 13 residues in the CDR3. Germline CDR1 SGHTA, CDR2 FQGNSA. Trimming cost V 5 bases and J 0 bases, with 8 bases left between them. This chain's CDR3 is CASSAPSSYEQYF. The CDR3 DNA sequence: TGTGCCAGCAGCGCGCCGAGCTCCTACGAGCAGTACTTC.

The chain joins TRBV5-5 to TRBJ2-5; a weak D match, TRBD2 (6 bases). Germline V lookup: CDR1 SGHKS, CDR2 YYEKEE (reference sequence). The CDR3 is 16 amino acids. Trimming took 4 bases from V and 1 from J, leaving 17 bases between them. The DNA for the CDR3 is TGTGCCAGCAGCCCCGGGGCGCGGGGCTTCCAAGAGACCCAGTACTTC. Its protein product is CASSPGARGFQETQYF.

At least ten counts were recorded for this clone. The chain has TRBV5-1 and TRBJ2-7; TRBD1 matches at 7 bases. Germline V gives CDR1 SGHRS, CDR2 YFSETQ. The CDR3 spans 13 residues. V gave up 2 bases and J gave up 6 bases; unmatched junction bases: 5. CDR3 nucleotides: TGCGCCAGCAGCTTCACAGGGGATGGCGAGCAGTACTTC. Protein: CASSFTGDGEQYF. The variable domain in full, completed from reference TRBV5-1 and TRBJ2-7, reads KAGVTQTPRYLIKTRGQQVTLSCSPISGHRSVSWYQQTPGQGLQFLFEYFSETQRNKGNFPGRFSGRQFSNSRSEMNVSTLELGDSALYLCASSFTGDGEQYFGPGTRLTVT.

The V gene is TRBV6-4, the J gene TRBJ2-1; D is tentatively TRBD1 or TRBD2 (5 bases each). Deletions cut 6 bases from V and 1 base from J, with 16 bases between. The CDR3 has 16 residues. CDR1 MRHNA and CDR2 SNTAGT come from the germline V gene. CDR3 sequence: CASRAHGEGSYNEQFF. The CDR3 DNA is TGTGCCAGCAGAGCGCACGGTGAGGGGTCCTACAATGAGCAGTTCTTC.

This chain links TRBV19 with TRBJ1-5; D unresolved. Trimming pared 1 base from V and 0 bases from J, leaving 7 bases between. The CDR3 sequence is 15 residues long. From germline, CDR1 is LNHDA and CDR2 SQIVND (reference sequence). The CDR3 here is CASSIVTVSNQPQHF. The CDR3, as DNA: TGTGCCAGTAGTATAGTAACGGTTAGCAATCAGCCCCAGCATTTT.

The V call is TRBV2, the J call TRBJ2-3, with a weak D call TRBD1 (5 bases). The CDR3 contains 14 residues. Germline assignment: CDR1 SNHLY and CDR2 FYNNEI. Trimming removed 0 bases at V and 4 bases at J, with 8 bases between. This CDR3 reads CASSEAAGSDTQYF. The CDR3 coding sequence is TGTGCCAGCAGTGAAGCGGCAGGGTCAGATACGCAGTATTTT.

V and J are TRBV6-5 and TRBJ2-7, with 11 bases that match TRBD1. Germline V CDR1 and CDR2: MNHEY, SVGAGI. V was pared by 3 bases and J by 1 base, with 2 bases of the junction left unmatched. The CDR3 is made up of 15 amino acids. CDR3 sequence: CASSYGTGGSYEQYF. The DNA for the CDR3 is TGTGCCAGCAGTTATGGGACAGGGGGTTCCTACGAGCAGTACTTC.